A single sample is the source of the 6 T cell receptor beta chains below, sequenced in a study of blood T cell repertoires in COVID-19. Assay: immunoSEQ multiplex PCR; the TCRdb copy retains only in-frame clones and omits some. The table shows some 43,000 clones, with 87% occurring only once. The specimen was peripheral blood. The receptors stem from a human donor in a cohort sampled during active COVID-19.

The chain couples TRBV6-2 or TRBV6-3 to TRBJ2-5; 12 bases align to TRBD2. Per germline, CDR1 MNHEY and CDR2 SVGEGT. The V and J ends lost 2 bases and 3 bases, in that order; junction bases with no gene match: 10. This CDR3 has 18 residues. This CDR3 reads CASSYDPSGRAWEETQYF. DNA of the CDR3: TGTGCCAGCAGTTACGATCCTAGCGGGAGGGCCTGGGAAGAGACCCAGTACTTC.

The chain is built from TRBV28 and TRBJ2-6, with D unclear. The germline V and J ends were trimmed by 6 bases and 1 base, with 10 bases remaining between them. The CDR3 consists of 15 residues. CDR1 and CDR2 from the germline V gene are MDHEN and SYDVKM. Written as DNA, the CDR3 is TGTGCCAGCAGCCGCTACTATTCTGGGGCCAACGTCCTGACTTTC. This sequence encodes CASSRYYSGANVLTF.

The chain couples TRBV12-3 or TRBV12-4 to TRBJ2-3; 10 nucleotides line up with TRBD2. V lost 8 bases, J lost 8 bases, and 4 bases stayed unmatched. CDR3 length: 12 amino acids. CDR3 DNA: TGTGCCAGCCAGGGACTAGCGTCTACGCAGTATTTT. Its protein is CASQGLASTQYF.

This rearrangement joins TRBV14 to TRBJ2-5, with 10 bases that match TRBD2. This CDR3 is 18 amino acids long. Germline values: CDR1 SGHDN, CDR2 FVKESK. Germline trimming cut 1 base from V and 1 base from J; bases unmatched to any gene: 9. CDR3 sequence: CASSQGLSSSGSQETQYF. The CDR3 DNA sequence: TGTGCCAGCAGCCAAGGTCTTTCCTCTAGCGGGAGCCAAGAGACCCAGTACTTC.

The V gene is TRBV7-3, the J gene TRBJ2-1; TRBD2 is a possible D gene (5 bases). The V end was cut by 5 bases, the J end by 7 bases, with 15 bases between. This CDR3 comprises 14 residues. Germline V gene lookup returns CDR1 SGHTA and CDR2 FQGTGA. The CDR3 DNA follows: TGTGCCAGCAGCGCTTCCGGGGAAGGGAATGAGCAGTTCTTC. Translating gives CASSASGEGNEQFF.

The chain is built from TRBV7-9 and TRBJ1-1; D call uncertain. Germline loops: CDR1 SEHNR, CDR2 FQNEAQ (reference sequence). The CDR3 covers 13 residues. V was shortened by 5 bases and J by 2 bases, with 9 bases between the two germline ends. The CDR3 loop reads CASSAQLNTEAFF. The CDR3 DNA sequence: TGTGCCAGCAGCGCACAACTAAACACTGAAGCTTTCTTT.